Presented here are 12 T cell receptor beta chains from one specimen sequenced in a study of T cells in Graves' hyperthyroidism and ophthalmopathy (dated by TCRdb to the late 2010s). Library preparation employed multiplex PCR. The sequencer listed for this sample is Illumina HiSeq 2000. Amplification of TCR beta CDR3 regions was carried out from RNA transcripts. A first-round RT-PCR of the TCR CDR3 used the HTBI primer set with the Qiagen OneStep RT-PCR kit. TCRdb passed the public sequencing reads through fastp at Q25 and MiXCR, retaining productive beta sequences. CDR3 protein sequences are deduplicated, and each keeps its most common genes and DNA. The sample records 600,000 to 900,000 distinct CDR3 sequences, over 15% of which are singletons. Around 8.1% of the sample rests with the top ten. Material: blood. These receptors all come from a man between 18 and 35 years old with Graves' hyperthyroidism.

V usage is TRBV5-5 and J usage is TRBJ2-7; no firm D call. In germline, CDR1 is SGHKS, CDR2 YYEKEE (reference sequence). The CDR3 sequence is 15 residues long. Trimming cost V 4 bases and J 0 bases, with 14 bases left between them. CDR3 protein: CASSGDHTASYEQYF. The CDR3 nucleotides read TGTGCCAGCAGCGGCGACCACACGGCCTCCTACGAGCAGTACTTC.

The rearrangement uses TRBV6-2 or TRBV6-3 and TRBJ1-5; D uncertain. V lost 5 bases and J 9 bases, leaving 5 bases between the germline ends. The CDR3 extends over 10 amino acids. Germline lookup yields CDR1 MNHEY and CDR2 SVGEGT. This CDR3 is CASSDRPQHF. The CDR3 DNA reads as TGTGCCAGCAGTGACCGGCCCCAGCATTTT.

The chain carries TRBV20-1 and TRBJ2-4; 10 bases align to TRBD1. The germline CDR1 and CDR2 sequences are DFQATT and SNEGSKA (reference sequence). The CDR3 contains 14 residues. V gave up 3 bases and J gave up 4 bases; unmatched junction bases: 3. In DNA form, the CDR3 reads TGCAGTGCTAGGCGGGACAGGGGTAAAAACATTCAGTACTTC. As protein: CSARRDRGKNIQYF.

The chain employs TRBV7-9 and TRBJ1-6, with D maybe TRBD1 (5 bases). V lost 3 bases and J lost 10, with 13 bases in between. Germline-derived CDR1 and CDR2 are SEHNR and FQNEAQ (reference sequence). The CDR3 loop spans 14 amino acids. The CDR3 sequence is CASSFSGSGSPLHF. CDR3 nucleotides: TGTGCCAGCAGCTTCTCAGGGTCAGGCTCACCCCTCCACTTT.

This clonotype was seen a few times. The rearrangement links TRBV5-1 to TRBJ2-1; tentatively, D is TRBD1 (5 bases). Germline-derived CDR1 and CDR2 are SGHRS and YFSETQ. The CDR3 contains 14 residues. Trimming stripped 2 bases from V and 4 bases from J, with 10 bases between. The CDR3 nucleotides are TGCGCCAGCAGCTTCGACAGTACATACAATGAGCAGTTCTTC. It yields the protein CASSFDSTYNEQFF.

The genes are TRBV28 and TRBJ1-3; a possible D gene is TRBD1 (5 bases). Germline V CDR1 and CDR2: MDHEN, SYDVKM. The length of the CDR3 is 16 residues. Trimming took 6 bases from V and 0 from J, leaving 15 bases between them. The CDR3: CASSLTWGLSGNTIYF. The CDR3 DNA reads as TGTGCCAGCAGCCTGACCTGGGGCCTCTCTGGAAACACCATATATTTT.

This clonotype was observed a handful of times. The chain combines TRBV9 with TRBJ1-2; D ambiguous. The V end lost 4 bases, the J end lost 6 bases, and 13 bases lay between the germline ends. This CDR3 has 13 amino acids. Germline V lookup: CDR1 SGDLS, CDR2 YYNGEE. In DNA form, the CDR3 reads TGTGCCAGCAGCCCGACAAGAGAAAATGGCTACACCTTC. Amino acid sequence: CASSPTRENGYTF.

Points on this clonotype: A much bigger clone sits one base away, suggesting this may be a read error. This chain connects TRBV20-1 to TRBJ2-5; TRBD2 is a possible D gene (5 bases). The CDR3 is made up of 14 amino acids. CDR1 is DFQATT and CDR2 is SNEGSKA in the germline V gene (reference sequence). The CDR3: CSARDRTGREIQYF. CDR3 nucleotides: TGCAGTGCTAGAGATCGAACGGGAAGAGAGATCCAGTACTTC.

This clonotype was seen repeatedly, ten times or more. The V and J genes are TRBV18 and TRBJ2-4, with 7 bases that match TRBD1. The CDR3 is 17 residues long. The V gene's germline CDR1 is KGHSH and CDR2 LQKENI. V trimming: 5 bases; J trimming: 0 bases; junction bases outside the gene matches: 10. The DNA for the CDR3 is TGTGCCAGCTCATCGAACAGGGGTGACGGAGCCAAAAACATTCAGTACTTC. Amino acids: CASSSNRGDGAKNIQYF. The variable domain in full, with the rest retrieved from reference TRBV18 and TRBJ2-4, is NAGVMQNPRHLVRRRGQEARLRCSPMKGHSHVYWYRQLPEEGLKFMVYLQKENIIDESGMPKERFSAEFPKEGPSILRIQQVVRGDSAAYFCASSSNRGDGAKNIQYFGAGTRLSVL.

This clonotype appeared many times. CDR3 sequence: CASSQATSGANEQFF. DNA for the CDR3: TGTGCCAGCAGCCAAGCAACTAGCGGGGCCAATGAGCAGTTCTTC. The gene calls are TRBV3-1 and TRBJ2-1; 10 bases match TRBD2. Looked up from germline, CDR1 is LGHDT and CDR2 is YNNKEL (reference sequence). J was trimmed by 6 bases and V by 1 base; bases with no gene match: 3. The CDR3 loop spans 15 amino acids.

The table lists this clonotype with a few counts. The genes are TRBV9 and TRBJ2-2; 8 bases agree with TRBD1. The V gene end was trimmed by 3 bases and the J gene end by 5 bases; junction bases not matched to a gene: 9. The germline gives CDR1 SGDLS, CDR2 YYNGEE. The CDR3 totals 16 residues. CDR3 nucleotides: TGTGCCAGCAGCGCTCCGGGACAGGCAATTACCGGGGAGCTGTTTTTT. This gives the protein CASSAPGQAITGELFF.

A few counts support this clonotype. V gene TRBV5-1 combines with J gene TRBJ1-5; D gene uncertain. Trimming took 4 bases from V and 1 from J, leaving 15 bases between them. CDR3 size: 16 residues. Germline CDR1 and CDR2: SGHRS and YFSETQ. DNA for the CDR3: TGCGCCAGCAGCCCCGGGGTAGACTGGAGCAATCAGCCCCAGCATTTT. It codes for CASSPGVDWSNQPQHF.